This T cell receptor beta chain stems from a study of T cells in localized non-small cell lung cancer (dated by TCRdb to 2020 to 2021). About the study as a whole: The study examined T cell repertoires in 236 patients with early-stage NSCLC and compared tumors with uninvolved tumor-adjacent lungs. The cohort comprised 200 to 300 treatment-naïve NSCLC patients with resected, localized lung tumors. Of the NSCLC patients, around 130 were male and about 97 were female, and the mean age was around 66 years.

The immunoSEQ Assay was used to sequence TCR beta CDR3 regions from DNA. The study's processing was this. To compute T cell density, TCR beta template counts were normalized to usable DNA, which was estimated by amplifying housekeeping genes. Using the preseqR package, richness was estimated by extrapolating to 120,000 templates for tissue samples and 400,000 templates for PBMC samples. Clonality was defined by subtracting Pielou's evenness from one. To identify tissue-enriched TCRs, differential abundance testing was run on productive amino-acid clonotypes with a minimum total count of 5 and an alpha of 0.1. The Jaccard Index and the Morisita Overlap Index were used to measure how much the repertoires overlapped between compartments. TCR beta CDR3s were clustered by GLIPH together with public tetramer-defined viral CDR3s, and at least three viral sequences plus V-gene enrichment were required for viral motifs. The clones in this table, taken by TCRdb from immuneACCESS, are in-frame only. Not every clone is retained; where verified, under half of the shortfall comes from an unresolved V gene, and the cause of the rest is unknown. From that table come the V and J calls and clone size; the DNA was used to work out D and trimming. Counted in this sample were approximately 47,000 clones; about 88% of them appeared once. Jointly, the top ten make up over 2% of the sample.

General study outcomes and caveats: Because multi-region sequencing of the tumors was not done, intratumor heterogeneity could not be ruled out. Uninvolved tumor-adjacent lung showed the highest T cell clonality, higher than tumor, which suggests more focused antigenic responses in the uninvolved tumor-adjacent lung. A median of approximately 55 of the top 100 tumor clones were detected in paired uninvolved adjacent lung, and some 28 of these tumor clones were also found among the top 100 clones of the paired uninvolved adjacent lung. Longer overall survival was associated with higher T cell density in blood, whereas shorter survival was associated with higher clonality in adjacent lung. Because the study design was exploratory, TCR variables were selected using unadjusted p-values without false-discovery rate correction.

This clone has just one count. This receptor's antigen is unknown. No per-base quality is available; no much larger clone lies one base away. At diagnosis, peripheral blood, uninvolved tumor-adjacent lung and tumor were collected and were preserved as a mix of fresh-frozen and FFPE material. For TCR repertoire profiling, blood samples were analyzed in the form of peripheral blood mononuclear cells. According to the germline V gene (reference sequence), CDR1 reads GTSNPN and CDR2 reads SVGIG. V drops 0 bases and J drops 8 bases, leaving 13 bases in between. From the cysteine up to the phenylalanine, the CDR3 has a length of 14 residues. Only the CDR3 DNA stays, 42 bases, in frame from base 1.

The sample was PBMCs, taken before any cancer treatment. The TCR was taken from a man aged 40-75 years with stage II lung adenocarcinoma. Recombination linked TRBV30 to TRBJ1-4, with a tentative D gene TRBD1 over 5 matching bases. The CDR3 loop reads CAWSVGRVREKLFF. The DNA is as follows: TGTGCCTGGAGTGTAGGCAGGGTCCGGGAAAAACTGTTTTTT.